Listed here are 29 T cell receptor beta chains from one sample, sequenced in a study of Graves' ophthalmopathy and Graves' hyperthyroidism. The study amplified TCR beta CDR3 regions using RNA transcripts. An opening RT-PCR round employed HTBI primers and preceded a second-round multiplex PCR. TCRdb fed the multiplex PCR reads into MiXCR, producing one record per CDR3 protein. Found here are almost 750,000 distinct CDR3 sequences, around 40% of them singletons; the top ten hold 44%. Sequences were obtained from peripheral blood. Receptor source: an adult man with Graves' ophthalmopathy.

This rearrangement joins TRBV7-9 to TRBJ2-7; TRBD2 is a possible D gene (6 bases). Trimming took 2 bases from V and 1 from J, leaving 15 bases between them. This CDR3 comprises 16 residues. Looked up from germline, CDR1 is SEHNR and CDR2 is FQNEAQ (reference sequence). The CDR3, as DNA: TGTGCCAGCAGCTTATCGGCGGGAAAAGGGTCCTACGAGCAGTACTTC. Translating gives CASSLSAGKGSYEQYF.

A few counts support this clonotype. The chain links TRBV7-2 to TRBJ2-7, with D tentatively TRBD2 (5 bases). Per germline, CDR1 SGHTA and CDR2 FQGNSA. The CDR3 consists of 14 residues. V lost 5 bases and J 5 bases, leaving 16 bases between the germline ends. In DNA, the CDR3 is TGTGCCAGCAGCCCCCTTACTAGTCCCGACGAGCAGTACTTC. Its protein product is CASSPLTSPDEQYF.

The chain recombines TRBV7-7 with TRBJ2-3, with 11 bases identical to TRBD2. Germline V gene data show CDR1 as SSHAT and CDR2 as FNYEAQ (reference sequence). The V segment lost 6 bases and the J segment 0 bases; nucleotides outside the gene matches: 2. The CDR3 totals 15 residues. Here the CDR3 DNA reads TGTGCCAGCAGTCGGACTAGCGGGAGCACAGATACGCAGTATTTT. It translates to CASSRTSGSTDTQYF. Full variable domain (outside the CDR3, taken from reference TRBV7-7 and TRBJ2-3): GAGVSQSPRYKVTKRGQDVTLRCDPISSHATLYWYQQALGQGPEFLTYFNYEAQPDKSGLPSDRFSAERPEGSISTLTIQRTEQRDSAMYRCASSRTSGSTDTQYFGPGTRLTVL.

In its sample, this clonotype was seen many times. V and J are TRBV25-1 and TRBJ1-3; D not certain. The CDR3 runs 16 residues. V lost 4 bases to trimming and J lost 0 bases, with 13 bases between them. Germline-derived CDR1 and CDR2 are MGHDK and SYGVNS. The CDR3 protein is CASSGALGLSGNTIYF. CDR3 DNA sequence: TGTGCCAGCAGTGGCGCTTTAGGGCTCTCTGGAAACACCATATATTTT.

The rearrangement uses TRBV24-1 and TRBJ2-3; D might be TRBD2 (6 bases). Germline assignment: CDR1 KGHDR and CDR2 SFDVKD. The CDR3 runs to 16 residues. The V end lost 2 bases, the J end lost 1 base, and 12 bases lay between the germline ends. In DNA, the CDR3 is TGTGCCACCAGTGATTCCGACTGGGGGGGCACAGATACGCAGTATTTT. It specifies CATSDSDWGGTDTQYF.

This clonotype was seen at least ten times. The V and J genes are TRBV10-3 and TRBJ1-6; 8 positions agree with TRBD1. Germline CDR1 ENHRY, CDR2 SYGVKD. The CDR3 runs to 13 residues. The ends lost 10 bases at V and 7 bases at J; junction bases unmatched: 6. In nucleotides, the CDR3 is TGTGCCAGCAGACAGGGGCTGAATTCACCCCTCCACTTT. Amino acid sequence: CASRQGLNSPLHF.

Here the CDR3 DNA reads TGTGCCACCAGTGCTAGTGGACAGAATAGCAATCAGCCCCAGCATTTT. It specifies CATSASGQNSNQPQHF. The chain has TRBV24-1 and TRBJ1-5; D is perhaps TRBD1 (6 bases). The CDR3 has 16 residues. The germline CDR1 and CDR2 sequences are KGHDR and SFDVKD. The ends were cut back, 5 bases at V and 0 bases at J, with 13 bases in the middle.

The CDR3 nucleotides read TGTGCCAGCAGCGTTGACCGCAACGTCCAAGAGACCCAGTACTTC. Translation gives CASSVDRNVQETQYF. The chain has TRBV7-8 and TRBJ2-5; D is uncertain. Trimming shortened V by 5 bases and J by 1 base, and 14 bases separated the two germline ends. The germline V gene has CDR1 SGHVS and CDR2 FQNEAQ. The CDR3 extends over 15 amino acids.

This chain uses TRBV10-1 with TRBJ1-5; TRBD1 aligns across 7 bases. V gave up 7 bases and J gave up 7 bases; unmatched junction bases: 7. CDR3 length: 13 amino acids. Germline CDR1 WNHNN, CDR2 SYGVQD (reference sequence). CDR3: CASTVGGGQPQHF. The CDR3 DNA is TGCGCCAGCACGGTAGGGGGCGGACAGCCCCAGCATTTT.

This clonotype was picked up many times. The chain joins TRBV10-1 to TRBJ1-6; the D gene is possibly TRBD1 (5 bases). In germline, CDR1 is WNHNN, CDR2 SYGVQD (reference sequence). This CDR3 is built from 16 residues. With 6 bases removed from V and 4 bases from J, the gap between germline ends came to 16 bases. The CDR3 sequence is CASRTTGTHYNSPLHF. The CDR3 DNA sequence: TGCGCCAGCAGAACAACCGGGACCCATTATAATTCACCCCTCCACTTT.

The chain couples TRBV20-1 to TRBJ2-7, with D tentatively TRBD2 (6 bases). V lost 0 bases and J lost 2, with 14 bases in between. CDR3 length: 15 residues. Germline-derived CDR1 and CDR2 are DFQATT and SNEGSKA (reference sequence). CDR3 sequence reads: CSARERGVSAYEQYF. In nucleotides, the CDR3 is TGCAGTGCTAGAGAGCGGGGTGTTTCGGCCTACGAGCAGTACTTC.

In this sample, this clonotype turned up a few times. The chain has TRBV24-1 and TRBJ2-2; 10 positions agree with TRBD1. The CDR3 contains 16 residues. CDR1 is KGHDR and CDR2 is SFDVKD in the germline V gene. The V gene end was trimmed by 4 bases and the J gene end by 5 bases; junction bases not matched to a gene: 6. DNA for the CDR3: TGTGCCACCAGTGAGCTGACAGGGGGCGATACCGGGGAGCTGTTTTTT. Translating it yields CATSELTGGDTGELFF.

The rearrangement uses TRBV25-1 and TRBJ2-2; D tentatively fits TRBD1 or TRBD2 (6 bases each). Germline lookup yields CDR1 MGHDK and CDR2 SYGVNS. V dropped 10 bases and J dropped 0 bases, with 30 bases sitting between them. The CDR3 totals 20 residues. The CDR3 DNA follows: TGTGCCACCCGTTCGAACCCCCGAGGGGGGCACCAATCGAACACCGGGGAGCTGTTTTTT. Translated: CATRSNPRGGHQSNTGELFF.

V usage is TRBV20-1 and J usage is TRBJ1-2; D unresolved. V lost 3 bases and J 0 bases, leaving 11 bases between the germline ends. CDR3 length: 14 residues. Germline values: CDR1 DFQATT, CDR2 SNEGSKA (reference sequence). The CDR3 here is CSASYSKANYGYTF. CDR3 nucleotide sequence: TGCAGTGCTAGTTACAGTAAAGCTAACTATGGCTACACCTTC.

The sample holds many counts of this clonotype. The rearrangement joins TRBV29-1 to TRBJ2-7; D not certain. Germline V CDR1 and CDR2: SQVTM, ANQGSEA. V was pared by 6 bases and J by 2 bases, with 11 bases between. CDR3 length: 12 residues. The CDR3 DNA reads TGCAGCGTGCGCCTCCCCCCCTACGAGCAGTACTTC. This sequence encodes CSVRLPPYEQYF.

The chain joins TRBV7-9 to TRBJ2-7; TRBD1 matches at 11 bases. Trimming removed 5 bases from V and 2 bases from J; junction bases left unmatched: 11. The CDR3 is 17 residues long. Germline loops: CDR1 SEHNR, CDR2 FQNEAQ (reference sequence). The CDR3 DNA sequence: TGTGCCAGCAGCCGCTACGGGACAGGGGGGGGCGCCTACGAGCAGTACTTC. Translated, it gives CASSRYGTGGGAYEQYF. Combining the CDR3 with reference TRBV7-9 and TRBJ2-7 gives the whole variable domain DTGVSQNPRHKITKRGQNVTFRCDPISEHNRLYWYRQTLGQGPEFLTYFQNEAQLEKSRLLSDRFSAERPKGSFSTLEIQRTEQGDSAMYLCASSRYGTGGGAYEQYFGPGTRLTVT.

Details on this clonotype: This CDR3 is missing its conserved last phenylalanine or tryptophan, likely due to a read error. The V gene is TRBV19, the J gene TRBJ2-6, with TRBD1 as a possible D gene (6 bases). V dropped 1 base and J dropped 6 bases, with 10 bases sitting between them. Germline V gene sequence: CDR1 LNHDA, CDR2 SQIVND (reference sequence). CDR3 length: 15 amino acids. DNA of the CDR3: TGTGCCAGTAGTATAGGGCAGGGGAAGGCCAACGTCCTGACTTCC. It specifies CASSIGQGKANVLTS.

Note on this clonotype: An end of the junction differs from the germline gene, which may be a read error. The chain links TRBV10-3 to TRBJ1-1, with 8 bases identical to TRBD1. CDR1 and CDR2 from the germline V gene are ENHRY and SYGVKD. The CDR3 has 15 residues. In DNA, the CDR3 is TGTGCCAGCAGTTACTCGATTTCAGGGGGCCGTTCGGCTTTCTTT. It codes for CASSYSISGGRSAFF.

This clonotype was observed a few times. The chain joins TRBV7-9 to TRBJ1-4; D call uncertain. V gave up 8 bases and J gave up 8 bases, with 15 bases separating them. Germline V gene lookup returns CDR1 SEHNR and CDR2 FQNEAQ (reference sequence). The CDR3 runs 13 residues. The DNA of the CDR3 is TGTGCCAGCCGTCTCGGAGGCTCCGAAAAACTGTTTTTT. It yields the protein CASRLGGSEKLFF.

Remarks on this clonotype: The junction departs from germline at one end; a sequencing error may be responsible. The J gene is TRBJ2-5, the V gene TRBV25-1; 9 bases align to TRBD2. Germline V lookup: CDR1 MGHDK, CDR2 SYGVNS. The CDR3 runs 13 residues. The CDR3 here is CAGRGGRGETQYF. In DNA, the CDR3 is TGTGCCGGCAGAGGCGGGAGGGGAGAGACCCAGTACTTC.

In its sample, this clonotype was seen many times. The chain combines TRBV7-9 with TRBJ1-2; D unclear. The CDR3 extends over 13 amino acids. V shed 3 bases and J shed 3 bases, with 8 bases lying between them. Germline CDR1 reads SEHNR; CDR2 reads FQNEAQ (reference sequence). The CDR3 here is CASSFGGYYGYTF. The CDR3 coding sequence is TGTGCCAGCAGCTTCGGCGGCTACTATGGCTACACCTTC.

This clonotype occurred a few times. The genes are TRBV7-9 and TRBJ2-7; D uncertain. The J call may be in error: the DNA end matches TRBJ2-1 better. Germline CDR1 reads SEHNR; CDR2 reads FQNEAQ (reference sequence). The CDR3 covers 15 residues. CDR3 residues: CASSEADHVGNEQFF. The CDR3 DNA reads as TGTGCCAGCAGCGAGGCGGACCACGTCGGCAATGAGCAGTTCTTC.

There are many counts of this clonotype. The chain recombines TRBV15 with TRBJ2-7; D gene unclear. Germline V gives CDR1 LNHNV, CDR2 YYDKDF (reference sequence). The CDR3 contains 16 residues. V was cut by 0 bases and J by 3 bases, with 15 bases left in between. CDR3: CATSRDPTDNRYEQYF. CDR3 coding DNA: TGTGCCACCAGCAGAGATCCAACCGACAACCGCTACGAGCAGTACTTC. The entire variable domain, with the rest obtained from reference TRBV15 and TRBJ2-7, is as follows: DAMVIQNPRYQVTQFGKPVTLSCSQTLNHNVMYWYQQKSSQAPKLLFHYYDKDFNNEADTPDNFQSRRPNTSFCFLDIRSPGLGDTAMYLCATSRDPTDNRYEQYFGPGTRLTVT.

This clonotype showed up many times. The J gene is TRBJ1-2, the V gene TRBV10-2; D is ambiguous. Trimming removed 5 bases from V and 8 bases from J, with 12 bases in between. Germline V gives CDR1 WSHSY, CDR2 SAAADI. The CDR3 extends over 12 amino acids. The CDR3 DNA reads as TGCGCCAGCAGTCCATCGACGGACGGCTACACCTTC. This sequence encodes CASSPSTDGYTF.

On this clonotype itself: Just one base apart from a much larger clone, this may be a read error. Written as DNA, the CDR3 is TGTACCAGCAGCCTCGTAGCGGGGGGTCACGAGACCCAGTACTTC. Translating gives CTSSLVAGGHETQYF. The chain joins TRBV7-9 to TRBJ2-5; the match to TRBD2 covers 10 bases. The CDR3 consists of 15 residues. Looked up from germline, CDR1 is SEHNR and CDR2 is FQNEAQ (reference sequence).

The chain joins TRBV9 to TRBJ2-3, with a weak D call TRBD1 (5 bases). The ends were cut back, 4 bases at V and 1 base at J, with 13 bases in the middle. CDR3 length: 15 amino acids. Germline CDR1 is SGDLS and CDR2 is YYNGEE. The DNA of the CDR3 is TGTGCCAGCAGCCCCACTGGACATGGCACAGATACGCAGTATTTT. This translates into CASSPTGHGTDTQYF.

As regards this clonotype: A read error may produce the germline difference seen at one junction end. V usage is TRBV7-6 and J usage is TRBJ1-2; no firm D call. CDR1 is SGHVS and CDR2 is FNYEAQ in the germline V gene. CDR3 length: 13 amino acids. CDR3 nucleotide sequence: TGTGCCAGCAGTTTAGTAGGGCTTTTTGGCTACACCTTC. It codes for CASSLVGLFGYTF.

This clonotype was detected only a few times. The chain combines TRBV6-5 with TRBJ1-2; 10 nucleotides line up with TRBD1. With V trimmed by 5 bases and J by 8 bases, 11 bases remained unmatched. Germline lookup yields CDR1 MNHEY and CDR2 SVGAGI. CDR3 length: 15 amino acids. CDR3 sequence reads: CASSGDRGLGRGYTF. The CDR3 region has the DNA TGTGCCAGCAGTGGGGACAGGGGACTTGGTCGCGGCTACACCTTC.

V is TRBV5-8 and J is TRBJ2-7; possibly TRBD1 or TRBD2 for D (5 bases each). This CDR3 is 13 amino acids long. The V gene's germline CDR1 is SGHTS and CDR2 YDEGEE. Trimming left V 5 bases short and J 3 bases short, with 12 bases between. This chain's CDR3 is CASSWDGNYEQYF. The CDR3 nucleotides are TGTGCCAGCAGTTGGGACGGAAACTACGAGCAGTACTTC.